This TCR beta chain was obtained from a study of long-term antiretroviral therapy in people with HIV. The study, taken as a whole, reports: Unavailable data included ART adherence, viral resistance and therapy changes (switches in treatment). Clones that had undergone expansion before ART prevailed in the repertoire throughout all time points. Versus controls, repertoires in people with HIV had narrower CDR3 length ranges.

The libraries were made with immunoSEQ v3.0 at survey level. The repertoire was sequenced with immunoSEQ multiplex PCR; TCRdb's copy has only in-frame clones and lacks some. The sample holds 25,000 to 30,000 clones, 80% to 85% seen once. This CDR3 contains 13 residues. Germline CDR1 reads MNHEY; CDR2 reads SVGAGI. V shed 7 bases and J shed 7 bases, with 16 bases lying between them. On this clone: Its specificity is unknown.

V gene TRBV6-5 combines with J gene TRBJ1-1, with D possibly TRBD1 on 5 matching bases. The input for sequencing was unsorted PBMCs, taken 0.8 years before starting antiretroviral therapy. The TCR was taken from a young man with HIV. CDR3 nucleotides: TGTGCCAGCACCCCCCCGGGGGGATATGAAGCTTTCTTT. Translating it yields CASTPPGGYEAFF.